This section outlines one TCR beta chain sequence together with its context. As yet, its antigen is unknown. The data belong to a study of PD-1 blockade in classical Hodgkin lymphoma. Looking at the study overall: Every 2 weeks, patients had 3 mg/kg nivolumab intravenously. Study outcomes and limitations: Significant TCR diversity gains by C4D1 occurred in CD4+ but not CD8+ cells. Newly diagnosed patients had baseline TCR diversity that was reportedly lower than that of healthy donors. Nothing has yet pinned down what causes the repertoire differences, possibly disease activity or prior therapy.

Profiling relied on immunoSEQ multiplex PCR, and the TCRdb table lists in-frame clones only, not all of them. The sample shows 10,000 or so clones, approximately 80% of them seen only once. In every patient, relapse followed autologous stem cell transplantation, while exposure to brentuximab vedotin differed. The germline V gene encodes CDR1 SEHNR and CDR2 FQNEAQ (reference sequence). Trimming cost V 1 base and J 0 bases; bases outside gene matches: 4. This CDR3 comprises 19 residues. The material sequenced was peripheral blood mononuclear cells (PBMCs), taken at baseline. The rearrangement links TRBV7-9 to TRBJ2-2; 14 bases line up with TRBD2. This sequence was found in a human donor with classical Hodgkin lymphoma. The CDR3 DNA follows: TGTGCCAGCAGCTTAGGAGGACTAGCGGGAGGCCCGAACACCGGGGAGCTGTTTTTT. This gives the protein CASSLGGLAGGPNTGELFF.